Listed below are T cell receptor beta chains from one sample, sequenced in a study of blood T cell repertoires in COVID-19. Profiled with immunoSEQ multiplex PCR; TCRdb holds only in-frame clones, not every one. The table shows roughly 100,000 clones, with 71% occurring only once. The source material was peripheral blood. The origin of the receptors is a human donor with acute or convalescent COVID-19. The donor label of this sample is uncertain. The CDR3 runs from the conserved cysteine through the conserved F or W.

CDR3aa	len	j_gene	v_gene
CASSPKATRDTGELFF	16	TRBJ2-2	TRBV7-8
CAWGRRTSGVLLNADTQYF	19	TRBJ2-3	TRBV30
CATSRDRAGQGYEQYF	16	TRBJ2-7	TRBV15
CASSLGGGAGYGYTF	15	TRBJ1-2	TRBV7-9
CASSLDRWNTEAFF	14	TRBJ1-1	TRBV7-9
CASSDGAGGEKLFF	14	TRBJ1-4	TRBV6-6
CASSLARQGGGGNTIYF	17	TRBJ1-3	TRBV7-2
CASSPVARQGVFQETQYF	18	TRBJ2-5	TRBV6-6
CASSIPRAGGTYEQYF	16	TRBJ2-7	TRBV28
CASSEGRGPWGSPLHF	16	TRBJ1-6	TRBV6-1
CSASVTRTGDSGYTF	15	TRBJ1-2	TRBV20-1
CATSNAGQGAETQYF	15	TRBJ2-5	TRBV24-1
CASTRHPANTEAFF	14	TRBJ1-1	TRBV28
CASSPGGSNQPQHF	14	TRBJ1-5	TRBV7-2
CASRFGTGDTEAFF	14	TRBJ1-1	TRBV11-2
CASSEVQRATEAFF	14	TRBJ1-1	TRBV6-1
CASSLDAGVGTEAFF	15	TRBJ1-1	TRBV7-3
CAISESYRVEETQYF	15	TRBJ2-5	TRBV10-3
CASSYEAARGASPLHF	16	TRBJ1-6	TRBV6-5
CASSFGVANEKLFF	14	TRBJ1-4	TRBV7-9
CATSGIGNGDNEQFF	15	TRBJ2-1	TRBV24-1
CASSIGGYGYTF	12	TRBJ1-2	TRBV6-5
CASSPRQVQGTQYF	14	TRBJ2-5	TRBV18
CATRLQGLSGELFF	14	TRBJ2-2	TRBV11-2
CASSQDLVGGVVNYNYGYTF	20	TRBJ1-2	TRBV4-2
CASRDTGGAGSPLHF	15	TRBJ1-6	TRBV5-1
CASSYLAFTDTQYF	14	TRBJ2-3	TRBV6-5
CASSIGGTLNYGYTF	15	TRBJ1-2	TRBV19
CSVVVQSYGYTF	12	TRBJ1-2	TRBV29-1
CASREVYGYTF	11	TRBJ1-2	TRBV6-6
CASSLEGQGDEKLFF	15	TRBJ1-4	TRBV4-2
CASSNRGNTEAFF	13	TRBJ1-1	TRBV10-2
CASSKDSVTEAFF	13	TRBJ1-1	TRBV7-9
CASRWTSGYNEQFF	14	TRBJ2-1	TRBV6-5
CASGLKDRGYTDTQYF	16	TRBJ2-3	TRBV12-5
CASSASRVEGTEAFF	15	TRBJ1-1	TRBV5-1
CASSLGQAPYSNQPQHF	17	TRBJ1-5	TRBV28
CASSLDSYGYTF	12	TRBJ1-2	TRBV5-1
CASSLQGTINTEAFF	15	TRBJ1-1	TRBV5-1
CASSLGLAVTDTQYF	15	TRBJ2-3	TRBV5-1
CASSPTGTSEHFTDTQYF	18	TRBJ2-3	TRBV18
CASSYQRPQETQYF	14	TRBJ2-5	TRBV3-1/TRBV3-2
CASSQAGTGPSPLHF	15	TRBJ1-6	TRBV7-9
CSASPPGQGERAFF	14	TRBJ1-1	TRBV20-1
CASMGQGTYNEQFF	14	TRBJ2-1	TRBV28
CASSQPSAGGTYEQYF	16	TRBJ2-7	TRBV4-1
CASSLFDRDTEAFF	14	TRBJ1-1	TRBV5-1
CASTHGSIDTQYF	13	TRBJ2-3	TRBV7-8
CASSPLAGASYNEQFF	16	TRBJ2-1	TRBV9
CASSLWGQKETQYF	14	TRBJ2-5	TRBV27
CASSLMGARETQYF	14	TRBJ2-5	TRBV7-9
CASSPMAGQGIYNEQFF	17	TRBJ2-1	TRBV27
CASSQGQDSLNTEAFF	16	TRBJ1-1	TRBV5-1
CASSQEGQGFYEQYF	15	TRBJ2-7	TRBV4-1